The following is a T cell receptor (beta chain) sequence with its context. TCRdb reprocessed the 5' RACE reads with MiXCR, giving one entry per CDR3 protein. The table records about 1.7 million distinct CDR3 sequences, less than 40% of them present only once. Per germline, CDR1 MNHEY and CDR2 SMNVEV (reference sequence). V dropped 0 bases and J dropped 5 bases, with 19 bases sitting between them. The length of the CDR3 is 17 residues. This entry comes from a study of identical twins. The chain employs TRBV27 and TRBJ1-1; the D gene is possibly TRBD1 (6 bases). The sequence derives from a newborn girl in good health. The sequencing input was cord blood. The CDR3 is CASSLSALQGYETEAFF. CDR3 DNA sequence: TGTGCCAGCAGTTTATCGGCCTTACAGGGTTATGAAACTGAAGCTTTCTTT.